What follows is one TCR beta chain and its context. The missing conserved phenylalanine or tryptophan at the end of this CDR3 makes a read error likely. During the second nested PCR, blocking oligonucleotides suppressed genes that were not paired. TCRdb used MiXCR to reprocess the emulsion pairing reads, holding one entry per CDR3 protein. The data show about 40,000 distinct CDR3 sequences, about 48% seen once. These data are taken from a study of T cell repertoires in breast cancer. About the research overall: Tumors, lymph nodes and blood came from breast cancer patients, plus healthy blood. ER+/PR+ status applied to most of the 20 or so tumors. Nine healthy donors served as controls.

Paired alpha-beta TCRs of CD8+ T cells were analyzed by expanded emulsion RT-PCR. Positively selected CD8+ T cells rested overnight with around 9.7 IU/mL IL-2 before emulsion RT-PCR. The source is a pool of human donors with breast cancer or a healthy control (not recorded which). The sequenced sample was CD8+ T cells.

CDR3 nucleotide sequence: TGTGCCAGCAGTCCCTGGACAAGAAGCACAGATACGCAGTATCTT. This sequence encodes CASSPWTRSTDTQYL. The chain joins TRBV27 to TRBJ2-3; TRBD1 might be the D (5 bases). V dropped 5 bases and J dropped 0 bases, with 12 bases sitting between them. Germline values: CDR1 MNHEY, CDR2 SMNVEV (reference sequence). The CDR3 covers 15 residues.